The clone carrying this T cell receptor beta chain appeared once. Its antigen is unknown. This sample was taken from a study of cytomegalovirus exposure and HLA in healthy donors. Primers for the PCR totalled 60 Vbeta and 13 Jbeta. As handled by the study authors: The authors later counted 70 million to 80 million unique TCR beta chains, some 11 million of them shared. This table comes from immunoSEQ multiplex PCR, and its TCRdb copy is limited to in-frame clones, with some not included. V, J and clone size derive from that table, while D and trimming were established from the DNA sequence. Seen here are 150,000 to 200,000 clones, 82% observed once, and the top ten hold roughly 1.5%. Germline lookup yields CDR1 MDHEN and CDR2 SYDVKM. This CDR3 contains 13 residues. Trimming removed 2 bases from V and 4 bases from J, with 8 bases in between. Study-wide results and caveats: Judged likely to be a sequencing artifact was a cluster of highly shared sequence variants. For TCR beta chains, V- and J-gene trimming was later linked to a missense DCLRE1C variant. Apart from CMV serostatus, no immune exposure information was available.

Sequencing was carried out using PBMCs. The chain couples TRBV28 to TRBJ1-2; D is ambiguous. This receptor was identified in a woman in her late teens or twenties in good health and CMV-seronegative. Here the CDR3 reads CASSLARSYGYTF. Written as DNA, the CDR3 is TGTGCCAGCAGTTTAGCCCGGTCCTATGGCTACACCTTC.